The rows below give T cell receptor beta chains drawn from one sample of a study of T cells in Graves' hyperthyroidism and ophthalmopathy. TCRdb re-called the multiplex PCR reads with MiXCR, one entry per CDR3 protein. There are around 500,000 distinct CDR3 sequences in the sample; around 15% occur only once, and around 13% lies in the top ten. Specimen: blood. The receptors derive from a woman aged 35 to 49 with Graves' hyperthyroidism. Each CDR3 is given with its conserved first and last residue. Fields, in order: V gene, J gene, CDR3 protein.

TRBV6-1,TRBJ2-5,CASSERFQKQETQYF
TRBV7-3,TRBJ1-1,CASSFNPGTIPENTEAFF
TRBV24-1,TRBJ1-2,CATSGGGGSGYTF
TRBV12-3/TRBV12-4,TRBJ1-6,CASSTGTGESPLHF
TRBV30,TRBJ2-3,CAWSHLDTQYF
TRBV7-2,TRBJ2-1,CASSPSGLAFGEQFF
TRBV7-2,TRBJ2-1,CASSLSGARYNEQFF
TRBV3-1,TRBJ2-4,CASSRRLAGAKNIQYF
TRBV6-2/TRBV6-3,TRBJ2-7,CASSYSSGRTSYEQYF
TRBV11-2,TRBJ2-7,CASSARLAGGTYEQYF
TRBV4-1,TRBJ1-4,CASSQWTGSEKLFF
TRBV12-3/TRBV12-4,TRBJ2-7,CASSPFTSGSSGEQYF
TRBV9,TRBJ2-3,CASSPGLAALGDTQYF
TRBV6-1,TRBJ2-5,CASSGAGKVGTQYF
TRBV6-1,TRBJ2-7,CATTRDLSSYEQYF
TRBV30,TRBJ1-1,CAWSIRQGPEAFF
TRBV6-1,TRBJ1-5,CASTKEGVQPQHF
TRBV20-1,TRBJ2-7,CSAGETGDYEQYF
TRBV4-1,TRBJ2-2,CASSQVVASGSPRGELFF
TRBV6-5,TRBJ2-5,CASSYSPGARETQYF
TRBV2,TRBJ1-5,CASSLEYSNQPQHF
TRBV20-1,TRBJ2-7,CSARDQAGGSMEQYF
TRBV2,TRBJ2-7,CASSTTASYEQYF
TRBV5-1,TRBJ2-1,CASSLTTYNEQFF
TRBV29-1,TRBJ2-2,CSVEAQNTGELFF
TRBV9,TRBJ2-7,CASSPQPSSSYEQYF
TRBV2,TRBJ2-7,CASRETSGNSYEQYF
TRBV7-9,TRBJ2-7,CASSLLANYEQYF
TRBV5-1,TRBJ2-5,CASSTLVRGGEETQYF
TRBV2,TRBJ1-1,CASSVWGGTEAFF
TRBV3-1,TRBJ2-5,CASSHLSLETQYF
TRBV27,TRBJ2-1,CASSSGRLAGWNEQFF
TRBV20-1,TRBJ2-1,CSARDVRRHEQFF
TRBV3-1,TRBJ2-3,CASSQDRSGSVADTQYF
TRBV5-1,TRBJ1-2,CASSSGTANYGYTF